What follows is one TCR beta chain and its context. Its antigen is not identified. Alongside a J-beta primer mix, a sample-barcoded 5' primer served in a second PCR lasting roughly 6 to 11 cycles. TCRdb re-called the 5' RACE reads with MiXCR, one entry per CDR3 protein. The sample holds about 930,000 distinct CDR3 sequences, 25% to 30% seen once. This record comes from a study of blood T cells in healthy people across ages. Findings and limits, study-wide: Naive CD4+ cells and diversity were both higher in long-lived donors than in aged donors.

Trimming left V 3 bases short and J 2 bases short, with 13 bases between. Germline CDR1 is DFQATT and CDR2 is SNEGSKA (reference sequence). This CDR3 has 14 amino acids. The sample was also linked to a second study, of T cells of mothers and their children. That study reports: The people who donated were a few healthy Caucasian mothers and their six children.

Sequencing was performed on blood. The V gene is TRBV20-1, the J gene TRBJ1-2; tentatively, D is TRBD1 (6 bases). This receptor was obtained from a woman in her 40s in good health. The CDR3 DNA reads TGCAGTGCTAGGGGGGGCAGGGCCAACTATGGCTACACCTTC. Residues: CSARGGRANYGYTF.